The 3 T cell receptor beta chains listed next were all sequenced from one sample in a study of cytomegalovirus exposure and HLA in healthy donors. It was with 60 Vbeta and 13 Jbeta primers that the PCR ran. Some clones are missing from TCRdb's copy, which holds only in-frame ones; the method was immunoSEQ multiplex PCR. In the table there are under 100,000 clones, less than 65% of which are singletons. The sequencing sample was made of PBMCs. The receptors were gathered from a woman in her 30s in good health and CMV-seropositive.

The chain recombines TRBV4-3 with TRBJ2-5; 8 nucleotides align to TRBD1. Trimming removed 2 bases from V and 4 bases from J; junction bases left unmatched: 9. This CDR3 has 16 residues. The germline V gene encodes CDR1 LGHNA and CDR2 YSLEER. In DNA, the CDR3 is TGCGCCAGCAGCCAATCCCCCCCCGGGACAGGAGAGACCCAGTACTTC. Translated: CASSQSPPGTGETQYF.

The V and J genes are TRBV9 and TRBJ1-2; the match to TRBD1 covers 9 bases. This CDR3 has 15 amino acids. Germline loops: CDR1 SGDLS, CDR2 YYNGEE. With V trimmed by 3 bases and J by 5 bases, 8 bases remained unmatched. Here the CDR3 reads CASSASTGGKYGYTF. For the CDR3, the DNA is TGTGCCAGCAGCGCATCAACAGGGGGCAAATATGGCTACACCTTC.

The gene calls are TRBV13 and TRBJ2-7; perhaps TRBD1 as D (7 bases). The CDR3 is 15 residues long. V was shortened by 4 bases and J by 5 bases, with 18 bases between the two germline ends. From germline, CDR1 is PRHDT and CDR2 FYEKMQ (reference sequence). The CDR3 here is CASSSGQGGVDEQYF. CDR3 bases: TGTGCCAGCAGCTCCGGGCAGGGGGGCGTCGACGAGCAGTACTTC.